This T cell receptor (beta chain) was recorded in a study of blood T cells in healthy people across ages (dated by TCRdb to about 2015). Broadly, across the study: In model experiments, roughly one uniquely barcoded TCR beta cDNA molecule per two T cells was captured by template switching. The study measured age-related changes in TCR beta repertoire diversity using deep sequencing normalized with unique cDNA molecular identifiers. Using the same blood draw, the study looked at two additional independent replicas of 1 million unique cDNA reads for two donors, one aged 18 to 30 and the other aged 80 or older. The donors were split into four age groups: young (average about 15 years), middle-aged (39), aged (roughly 60) and long-lived (over 80).

The roughly 39 donors, aged roughly 6 to 100 years, were systemically healthy Caucasian individuals from Russia. Each donor gave 8.5 to 10 milliliters of peripheral blood, collected into EDTA-treated Vacutainer tubes. PBMCs were isolated by Ficoll-Paque density-gradient centrifugation, with at least 7 million obtained per sample. Total RNA was extracted from PBMCs with Trizol reagent, with at least 5.5 micrograms obtained per sample. For every donor, flow cytometry on a PBMC aliquot measured the percentage of naive CD45RAhigh/CD27high T cells. With respect to this clonotype: The target of this receptor is not known. Base qualities are missing; no much larger clone stands one base away.

The library was produced with 5' RACE. This sample was sequenced with an Illumina HiSeq 2500. The second PCR ran for roughly 7 to 11 cycles and used a J-beta primer mix along with a sample-barcoded 5' primer. A unique molecular identifier was introduced onto each TCR beta cDNA molecule by a template-switch 5' adaptor carrying 12 random nucleotides. At least 3 million CDR3-containing paired-end reads were obtained from each sample. The Mint cDNA synthesis kit, primed by a TRBC-specific oligonucleotide, was used to synthesize first-strand cDNA from all RNA. Following uracil-DNA glycosylase treatment, all cDNA underwent a first 18-cycle PCR with the universal primers M1SS and BC2_uni_R. As for the original processing: For normalization, 1 million high-quality reads, each with a distinct molecular identifier, were randomly selected from each sample. Reads with shared molecular identifiers were discarded instead of being binned into consensus sequences. MiTCR, set to a Q25 quality threshold and the strictest error-elimination algorithm, was used for CDR3 identification, clonotype clustering and error correction. A nonparametric unseen species model with Euler transformation was used to estimate a lower bound on total TCR beta diversity. TCRdb passed the public sequencing reads through fastp at Q25 and MiXCR, retaining productive beta sequences. Each entry merges the rows of one CDR3 protein and shows their most common DNA and genes. The authors' filters were not applied to this entry. The sample data list under 700,000 distinct CDR3 sequences, and 20% to 30% of these were observed just once. Of the sample, around 10% falls within the top ten clones.

A distance of 10 bases separates the germline ends of V and J, which lose 3 bases and 1 base respectively. The CDR3 measures 14 amino acids from cysteine to phenylalanine. Solely the CDR3 DNA is kept, with 42 bases framed from the first base. As encoded in the germline V gene, CDR1 is SGDLS while CDR2 is YYNGEE. Findings and caveats that apply to the study as a whole: Estimates of total diversity from one million sequenced T cells were regarded as lower bounds and underestimates. There was a strong correlation between observed TCR beta diversity and the percentage of naive T cells measured by flow cytometry. Compared with the aged group, the long-lived group had more naive CD4+ T cells, fewer expanded clones and increased TCR diversity, suggesting age selection. Donor CMV infection status was unknown, potentially confounding age-related changes in expanded clonotypes. Observed TCR beta diversity per million T cells fell roughly linearly with age, and a significant reduction was already apparent by age approximately 40. Bulk unsorted PBMC profiling prevented conclusive comparison of naive and antigen-experienced compartments.

Another study also made use of these data, one on T cells of mothers and their children. From that second study: Nine systemically healthy Caucasian individuals, comprising three mothers and their six children, were included as donors. cDNA synthesis consumed the entire amount of extracted RNA, loaded at approximately 1.4 ug RNA in each 15 ul reaction. In the second PCR, the M1S primer added sample barcodes and 2-4 random nucleotides. Over 9 million TCR beta CDR3 reads were obtained for each mother, and approximately 3.2 million reads were obtained for each child. TCR recombination output is similarly shaped by thymic selection in related and unrelated pairs, with a minor effect exerted by inherited differences. Normalized repertoire overlap in related mother-child pairs was always slightly higher than in unrelated mother-child pairs, but the difference was never significant. With a sensitivity of approximately 100 clones per million clonotypes, no persistent microchimeric T cell clones were detected. In the study, deep NGS was used to compare the TCR beta repertoires of mothers and children, and features distinguishing related mother-child pairs from unrelated individuals were sought. On average, the children were approximately 11 +/- 4 years old, while the mothers were about 37 +/- 4 years old. After adapter ligation with NEBNext reagents, the libraries were sequenced on Illumina HiSeq 2000 with 100+100 nt paired-end reads. To prevent cross-contamination, the mother and child libraries were prepared a month apart and were sequenced in separate runs. For each donor, somewhere between roughly 450,000 and 2,000,000 distinct TCR beta clonotypes were identified. Naive TCR beta clonotypes were estimated from low-frequency clonotypes matched to each donor's FACS-determined naive share, without sorting.

The V and J segments used are TRBV9 and TRBJ1-1, with the D gene too uncertain to name. Input material: blood. This receptor was obtained from a boy aged 5-17 years in good health. DNA sequence: TGTGCCAGCAGCGACCGGGCCGAGAACACTGAAGCTTTCTTT. This sequence encodes CASSDRAENTEAFF.